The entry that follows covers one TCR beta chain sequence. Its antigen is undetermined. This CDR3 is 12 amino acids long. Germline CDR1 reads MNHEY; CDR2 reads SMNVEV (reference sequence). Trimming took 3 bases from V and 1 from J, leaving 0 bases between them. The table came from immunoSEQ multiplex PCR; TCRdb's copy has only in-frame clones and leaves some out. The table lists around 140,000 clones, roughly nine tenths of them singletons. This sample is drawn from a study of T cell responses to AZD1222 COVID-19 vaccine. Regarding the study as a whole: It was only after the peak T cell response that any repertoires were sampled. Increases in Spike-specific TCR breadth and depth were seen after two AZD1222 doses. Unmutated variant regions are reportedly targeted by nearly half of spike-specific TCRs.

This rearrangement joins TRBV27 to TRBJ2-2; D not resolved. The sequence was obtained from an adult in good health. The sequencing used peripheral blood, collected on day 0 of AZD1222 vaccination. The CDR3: CASSLNTGELFF. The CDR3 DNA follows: TGTGCCAGCAGTTTGAACACCGGGGAGCTGTTTTTT.